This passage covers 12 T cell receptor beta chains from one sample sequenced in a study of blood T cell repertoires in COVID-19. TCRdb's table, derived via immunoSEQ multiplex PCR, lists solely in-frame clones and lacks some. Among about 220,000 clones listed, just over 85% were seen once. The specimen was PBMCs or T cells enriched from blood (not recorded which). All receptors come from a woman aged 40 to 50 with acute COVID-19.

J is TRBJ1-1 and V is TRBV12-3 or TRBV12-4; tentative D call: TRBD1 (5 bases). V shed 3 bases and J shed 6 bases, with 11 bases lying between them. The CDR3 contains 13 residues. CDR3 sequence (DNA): TGTGCCAGCAGTTTTTCAGGGATTCCTGAAGCTTTCTTT. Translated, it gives CASSFSGIPEAFF.

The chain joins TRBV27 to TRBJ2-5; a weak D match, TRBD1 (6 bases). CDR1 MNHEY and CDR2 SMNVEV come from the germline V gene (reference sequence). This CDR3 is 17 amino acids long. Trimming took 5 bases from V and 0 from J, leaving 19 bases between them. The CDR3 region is CASSVGKGVEYQETQYF. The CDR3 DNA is TGTGCCAGCAGTGTTGGGAAGGGGGTTGAGTACCAAGAGACCCAGTACTTC.

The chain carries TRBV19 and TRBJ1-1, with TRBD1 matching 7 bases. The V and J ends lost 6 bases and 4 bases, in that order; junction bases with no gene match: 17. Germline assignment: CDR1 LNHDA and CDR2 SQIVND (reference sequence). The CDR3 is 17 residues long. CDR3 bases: TGTGCCAGTAGAAGTCAGGTGAACCAGGGGGGACGCACTGAAGCTTTCTTT. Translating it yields CASRSQVNQGGRTEAFF.

CDR3 protein: CASSIGTIRQLSGNTIYF. CDR3 in DNA: TGTGCCAGTAGTATTGGGACTATACGGCAGCTATCTGGAAACACCATATATTTT. J is TRBJ1-3 and V is TRBV19, with D possibly being TRBD1 (5 bases). Trimming left V 3 bases short and J 1 base short, with 19 bases between. This CDR3 has 18 amino acids. The germline V gene encodes CDR1 LNHDA and CDR2 SQIVND (reference sequence).

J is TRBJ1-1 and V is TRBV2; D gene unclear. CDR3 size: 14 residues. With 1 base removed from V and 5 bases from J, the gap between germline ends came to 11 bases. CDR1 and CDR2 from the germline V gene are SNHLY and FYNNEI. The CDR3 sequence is CASSEGSRRTEAFF. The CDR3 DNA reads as TGTGCCAGCAGTGAAGGGAGTCGTAGGACTGAAGCTTTCTTT. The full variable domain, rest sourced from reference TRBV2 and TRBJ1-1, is EPEVTQTPSHQVTQMGQEVILRCVPISNHLYFYWYRQILGQKVEFLVSFYNNEISEKSEIFDDQFSVERPDGSNFTLKIRSTKLEDSAMYFCASSEGSRRTEAFFGQGTRLTVV.

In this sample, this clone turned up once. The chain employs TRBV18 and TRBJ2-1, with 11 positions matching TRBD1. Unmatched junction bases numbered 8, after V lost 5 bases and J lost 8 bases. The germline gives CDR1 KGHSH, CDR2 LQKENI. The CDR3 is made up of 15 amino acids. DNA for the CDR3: TGTGCCAGCTCAGATAGGACAGGGGGCGGCTATGAGCAGTTCTTC. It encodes CASSDRTGGGYEQFF.

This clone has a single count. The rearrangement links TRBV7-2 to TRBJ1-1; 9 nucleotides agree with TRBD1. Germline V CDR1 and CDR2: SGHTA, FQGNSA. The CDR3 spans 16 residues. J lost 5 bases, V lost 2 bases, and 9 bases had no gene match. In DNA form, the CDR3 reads TGTGCCAGCAGCTTATTGCCCGGGACAGGGCGAACTGAAGCTTTCTTT. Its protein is CASSLLPGTGRTEAFF. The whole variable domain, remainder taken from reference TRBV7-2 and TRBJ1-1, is GAGVSQSPSNKVTEKGKDVELRCDPISGHTALYWYRQSLGQGLEFLIYFQGNSAPDKSGLPSDRFSAERTGGSVSTLTIQRTQQEDSAVYLCASSLLPGTGRTEAFFGQGTRLTVV.

For the CDR3, the DNA is TGTGCCAGCAGCATAAGTTGGGGGGGCGTGGCTACGCAGTATTTT. Encoded protein: CASSISWGGVATQYF. The chain recombines TRBV11-2 with TRBJ2-3; possibly TRBD2 for D (7 bases). The CDR3 contains 15 residues. Between the trimmed V and J ends, which lost 5 bases and 8 bases, there was a span of 20 bases. CDR1 SGHAT and CDR2 FQNNGV come from the germline V gene. Filled out from reference TRBV11-2 and TRBJ2-3, the complete variable domain reads EAGVAQSPRYKIIEKRQSVAFWCNPISGHATLYWYQQILGQGPKLLIQFQNNGVVDDSQLPKDRFSAERLKGVDSTLKIQPAKLEDSAVYLCASSISWGGVATQYFGPGTRLTVL.

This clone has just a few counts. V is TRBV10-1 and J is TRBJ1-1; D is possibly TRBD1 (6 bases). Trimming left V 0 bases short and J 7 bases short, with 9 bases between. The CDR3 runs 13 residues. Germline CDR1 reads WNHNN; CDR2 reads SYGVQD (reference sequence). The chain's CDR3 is CASSESSRGEAFF. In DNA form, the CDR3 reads TGCGCCAGCAGTGAGTCGTCCAGGGGTGAAGCTTTCTTT.

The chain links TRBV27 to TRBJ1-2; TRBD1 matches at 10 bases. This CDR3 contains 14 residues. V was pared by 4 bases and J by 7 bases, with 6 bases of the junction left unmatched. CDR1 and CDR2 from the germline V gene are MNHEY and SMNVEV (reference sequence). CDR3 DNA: TGTGCCAGCAGTTCGACAGGGGGCTCGGGTGGCTACACCTTC. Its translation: CASSSTGGSGGYTF.

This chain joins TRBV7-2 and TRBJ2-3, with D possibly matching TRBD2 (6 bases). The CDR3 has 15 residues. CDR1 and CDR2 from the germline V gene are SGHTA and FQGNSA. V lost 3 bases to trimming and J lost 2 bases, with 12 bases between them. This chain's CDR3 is CASSFSAGYTDTQYF. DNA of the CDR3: TGTGCCAGCAGCTTCTCGGCGGGGTACACAGATACGCAGTATTTT.

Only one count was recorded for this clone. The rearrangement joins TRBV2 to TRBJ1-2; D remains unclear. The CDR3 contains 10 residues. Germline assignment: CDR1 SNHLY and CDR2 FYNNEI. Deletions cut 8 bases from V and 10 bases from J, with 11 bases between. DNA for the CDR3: TGTGCCAGCGGCCGGGAGACCTACACCTTC. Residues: CASGRETYTF.